The T cell receptor beta chain under discussion was sequenced for a study of T-cell memory formation after mild COVID-19. Turning to the study itself: TCR clusters were largely donor specific. Study-level results: Balance between CD4 and CD8 was seen in clones contracting day 15 to 85, and a CD4+ lean was seen in later expanders. Clones that contracted clustered mainly in CM and EM if CD4+ and in EMRA if CD8+.

The germline V gene encodes CDR1 KGHDR and CDR2 SFDVKD. Losses at the gene ends were 3 bases for V and 5 bases for J; bases not matched to a gene: 5. This CDR3 has 14 amino acids. Constant-segment primers were used for 5'RACE, and the resulting TCR alpha and TCR beta cDNA libraries carried sample barcodes and UMIs. TCRdb fed the 5' RACE reads into MiXCR, producing one record per CDR3 protein. The data contain under 550,000 distinct CDR3 sequences, 15% to 20% of them seen just once; the ten biggest clones take up 10% to 15%. A word on this clonotype: Its antigen is unknown.

Sequenced: PBMCs or a T cell subset sorted from them (not recorded which). The chain has TRBV24-1 and TRBJ1-2; 7 bases agree with TRBD1. The receptor was derived from an adult woman who had mild COVID-19 (a few samples of this study predate the infection). Cell type and time point are not known. CDR3 coding DNA: TGTGCCACCAGTGATGGGGGGACAGCTTATGGCTACACCTTC. This sequence encodes CATSDGGTAYGYTF.